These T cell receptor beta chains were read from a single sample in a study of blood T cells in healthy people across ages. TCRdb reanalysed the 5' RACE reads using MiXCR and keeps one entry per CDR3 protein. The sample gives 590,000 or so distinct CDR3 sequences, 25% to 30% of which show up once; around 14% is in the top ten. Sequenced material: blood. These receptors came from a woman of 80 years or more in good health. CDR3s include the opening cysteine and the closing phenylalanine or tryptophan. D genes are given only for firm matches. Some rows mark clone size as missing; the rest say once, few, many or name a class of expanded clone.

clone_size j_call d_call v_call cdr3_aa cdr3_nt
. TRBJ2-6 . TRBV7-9 CASSSMTSISGANVLTF TGTGCCAGCAGCTCGATGACAAGCATCTCTGGGGCCAACGTCCTGACTTTC
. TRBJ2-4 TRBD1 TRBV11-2 CASSPQTGTDIQYF TGTGCCAGCAGCCCACAGACAGGGACGGACATTCAGTACTTC
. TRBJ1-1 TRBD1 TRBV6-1 CASSADRLGLNIEAFF TGTGCCAGCAGTGCGGACAGGCTCGGACTGAACATCGAAGCTTTCTTT
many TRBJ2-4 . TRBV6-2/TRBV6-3 CASSYGGGKNIQYF TGTGCCAGCAGTTACGGGGGAGGCAAAAACATTCAGTACTTC
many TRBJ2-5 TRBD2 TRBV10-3 CAIATGGSQETQYF TGTGCCATCGCTACGGGGGGGAGCCAAGAGACCCAGTACTTC
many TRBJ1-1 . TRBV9 CASSRDPQGTEAFF TGTGCCAGCAGCCGGGACCCACAAGGCACTGAAGCTTTCTTT
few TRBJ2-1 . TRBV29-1 CSAGGDSYNEQFF TGCAGCGCCGGGGGGGACAGCTACAATGAGCAGTTCTTC
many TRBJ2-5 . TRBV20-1 CSPTDPGRAETQYF TGCAGTCCAACAGACCCAGGGCGGGCGGAGACCCAGTACTTC
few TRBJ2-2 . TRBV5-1 CASSLLGAAGELFF TGCGCCAGCAGCTTGCTGGGGGCGGCCGGGGAGCTGTTTTTT
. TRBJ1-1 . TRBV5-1 CASSLEVGWLAFF TGCGCCAGCAGCTTGGAGGTTGGGTGGCTAGCTTTCTTT
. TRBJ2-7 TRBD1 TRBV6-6 CASGPRGKEAYEQYF TGTGCCAGCGGACCCAGGGGGAAGGAGGCCTACGAGCAGTACTTC
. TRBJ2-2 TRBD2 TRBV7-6 CASSLGASGGTGELFF TGTGCCAGCAGCTTAGGCGCTAGCGGGGGCACCGGGGAGCTGTTTTTT
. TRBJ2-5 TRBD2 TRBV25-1 CASSEYRREGNEQYF TGTGCCAGCAGTGAATATCGCCGGGAGGGCAATGAGCAGTACTTC
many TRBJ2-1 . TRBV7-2 CASSSGTSRYNEQFF TGTGCCAGCAGCTCCGGGACTTCAAGATACAATGAGCAGTTCTTC
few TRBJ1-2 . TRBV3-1 CASSQTRAGYGYTF TGTGCCAGCAGCCAAACCCGGGCAGGCTATGGCTACACCTTC
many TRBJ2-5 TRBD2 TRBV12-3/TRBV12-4 CASSFMFGAGDQETQYF TGTGCCAGCAGTTTTATGTTTGGTGCGGGGGACCAAGAGACCCAGTACTTC
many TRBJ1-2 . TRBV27 CASRRAGGYGYTF TGTGCCAGCAGGCGGGCCGGAGGCTATGGCTACACCTTC
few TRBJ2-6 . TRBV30 CAWEGQGTGANVLTF TGTGCCTGGGAGGGGCAGGGAACTGGGGCCAACGTCCTGACTTTC
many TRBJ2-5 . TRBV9 CASSAGRGGETQYF TGTGCCAGCAGCGCGGGCAGGGGTGGGGAGACCCAGTACTTC
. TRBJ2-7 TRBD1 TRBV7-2 CVSSRTGAYERYF TGTGTCAGCAGCCGGACAGGGGCCTACGAGCGGTACTTC
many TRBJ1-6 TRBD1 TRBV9 CASRRDSRNSPLHF TGTGCCAGCAGACGGGACAGTCGAAATTCACCCCTCCACTTT
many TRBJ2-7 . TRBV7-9 CASSSDRISSYEQYF TGTGCCAGCAGCTCAGACAGGATTAGCTCCTACGAGCAGTACTTC
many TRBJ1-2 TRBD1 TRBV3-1 CASSRGTGGDYYGYTF TGTGCCAGCAGCCGTGGGACAGGGGGCGACTACTATGGCTACACCTTC
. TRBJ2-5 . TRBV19 CASSIPTVQETQYF TGTGCCAGTAGTATACCGACAGTCCAAGAGACCCAGTACTTC
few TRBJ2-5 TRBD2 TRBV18 CASSPNGGETQYF TGTGCCAGCTCACCCAACGGGGGGGAGACCCAGTACTTC
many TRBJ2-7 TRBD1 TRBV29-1 CSGGQDMYEQYF TGCAGCGGAGGACAGGATATGTACGAGCAGTACTTC
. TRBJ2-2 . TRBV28 CASSPGGKRAGELFF TGTGCCAGCAGTCCAGGGGGGAAGAGGGCCGGGGAGCTGTTTTTT
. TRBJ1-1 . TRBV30 CAWRKRTHTEAFF TGTGCCTGGAGGAAACGGACACACACTGAAGCTTTCTTT
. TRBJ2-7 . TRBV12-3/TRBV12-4 CASSPHRQADEQYF TGTGCCAGCAGCCCTCACCGCCAAGCCGACGAGCAGTACTTC
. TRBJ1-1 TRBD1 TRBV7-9 CASGPGQMNTEAFF TGTGCCAGCGGCCCGGGACAGATGAACACTGAAGCTTTCTTT
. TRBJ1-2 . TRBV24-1 CATSDSGTAYGCTF TGTGCCACCAGTGATTCCGGGACGGCCTATGGCTGCACCTTC
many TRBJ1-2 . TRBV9 CASSVRAENYGYTF TGTGCCAGCAGCGTCAGGGCAGAGAACTATGGCTACACCTTC
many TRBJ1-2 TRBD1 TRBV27 CASRPDRVGLYYGYTF TGTGCCAGCAGACCTGACAGGGTTGGCCTATACTATGGCTACACCTTC
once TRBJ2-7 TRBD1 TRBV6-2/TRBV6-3 CASSHTGTEAYEQYF TGTGCCAGCAGTCACACCGGGACAGAGGCCTACGAGCAGTACTTC
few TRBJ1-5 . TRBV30 CAWSNRRKGQPQHF TGTGCCTGGAGTAATCGACGTAAGGGTCAGCCCCAGCATTTT
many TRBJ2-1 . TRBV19 CASSIVADRYEQFF TGTGCCAGTAGTATAGTGGCAGACAGGTATGAGCAGTTCTTC
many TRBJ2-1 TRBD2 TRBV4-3 CASSQERSTSGGANEQFF TGCGCCAGCAGCCAAGAAAGGTCGACTAGCGGGGGGGCTAATGAGCAGTTCTTC
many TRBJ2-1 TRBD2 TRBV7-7 CASSLDQAGGNNEQFF TGTGCCAGCAGCTTAGATCAAGCGGGGGGGAACAATGAGCAGTTCTTC
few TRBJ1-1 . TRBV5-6 CASSFERYTEAFF TGTGCCAGCAGCTTTGAGCGTTACACTGAAGCTTTCTTT
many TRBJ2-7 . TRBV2 CASSEVLLAQEQYF TGTGCCAGCAGTGAAGTCCTCTTGGCCCAGGAGCAGTACTTC
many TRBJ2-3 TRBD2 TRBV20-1 CSARDLSGGHTDTQYF TGCAGTGCTAGAGATCTTAGCGGGGGCCACACAGATACGCAGTATTTT
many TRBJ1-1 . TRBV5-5 CASSMTPMNTEAFF TGTGCCAGCAGCATGACACCAATGAACACTGAAGCTTTCTTT